The next 15 T cell receptor beta chains were all read from a single sample in a study of shared clonotypes between healthy human individuals. Using immunoSEQ multiplex PCR, the repertoire was profiled, and TCRdb retains in-frame clones only, with some absent. This table has 2,500,000 or so clones, roughly nine tenths appearing once. Sequenced input: naive CD4+ T cells sorted from blood. Specified subset: CD45RA+ positively selected. These receptors originate from a man aged 18 to 30 in good health.

The rearrangement links TRBV5-1 to TRBJ1-3, with no clear D. CDR1 and CDR2 from the germline V gene are SGHRS and YFSETQ. The CDR3 is 17 amino acids. V was cut by 0 bases and J by 0 bases, with 13 bases left in between. The CDR3 spells CASSLAVSGRSGNTIYF. The CDR3 DNA follows: TGCGCCAGCAGCTTGGCTGTGTCCGGGCGCTCTGGAAACACCATATATTTT. The full variable domain, rest sourced from reference TRBV5-1 and TRBJ1-3, is KAGVTQTPRYLIKTRGQQVTLSCSPISGHRSVSWYQQTPGQGLQFLFEYFSETQRNKGNFPGRFSGRQFSNSRSEMNVSTLELGDSALYLCASSLAVSGRSGNTIYFGEGSWLTVV.

The chain joins TRBV11-3 to TRBJ2-2, with 8 bases identical to TRBD1. Losses at the gene ends were 5 bases for V and 1 base for J; bases not matched to a gene: 3. Germline loops: CDR1 SGHNT, CDR2 YENEEA. This CDR3 spans 15 amino acids. CDR3 region: CASSPGQGNTGELFF. CDR3 nucleotides: TGTGCCAGCAGCCCCGGACAGGGGAACACCGGGGAGCTGTTTTTT.

This clone was seen a single time. With a much larger clone just one base away, this may be a read error. Other DNA sequences in the sample encode the same CDR3. V usage is TRBV7-2 and J usage is TRBJ2-7; D not certain. The CDR3 runs to 11 residues. Germline CDR1 is SGHTA and CDR2 is FQGNSA. V lost 5 bases to trimming and J lost 1 base, with 3 bases between them. The CDR3 nucleotides read TGTGCCAGCAGCCTATCCTACGAGCAGTACTTC. Translated, it gives CASSLSYEQYF.

The table lists this clone with a count of one. This chain links TRBV27 with TRBJ1-1, with D possibly matching TRBD1 (5 bases). Trimming removed 2 bases from V and 0 bases from J, with 10 bases in between. Germline V gene lookup returns CDR1 MNHEY and CDR2 SMNVEV (reference sequence). CDR3 length: 15 amino acids. The CDR3 DNA reads as TGTGCCAGCAGTTTAGCCCCAGGGATGAACACTGAAGCTTTCTTT. This sequence encodes CASSLAPGMNTEAFF.

The chain recombines TRBV2 with TRBJ2-1, with TRBD2 as a possible D gene (5 bases). The CDR3 consists of 15 residues. The V and J ends lost 8 bases and 0 bases respectively, with 14 bases between them. Germline CDR1 SNHLY, CDR2 FYNNEI. CDR3 loop: CASVLERSSYNEQFF. The CDR3 DNA follows: TGTGCCAGCGTCCTGGAGCGGAGCTCCTACAATGAGCAGTTCTTC.

The chain has TRBV27 and TRBJ1-3; D perhaps matches TRBD1 (6 bases). CDR1 MNHEY and CDR2 SMNVEV come from the germline V gene (reference sequence). The CDR3 sequence is 15 residues long. Deletions cut 4 bases from V and 6 bases from J, with 16 bases between. As DNA, the CDR3 is TGTGCCAGCAGTTCCTACGGGAAGGGGGTAAACACCATATATTTT. This encodes CASSSYGKGVNTIYF.

J is TRBJ1-3 and V is TRBV11-3, with D maybe TRBD1 (6 bases). Germline V CDR1 and CDR2: SGHNT, YENEEA. Trimming removed 3 bases at V and 0 bases at J, with 15 bases between. CDR3 length: 17 amino acids. The CDR3 region has the DNA TGTGCCAGCAGCTTTCCGACAGGACGATCCTCTGGAAACACCATATATTTT. Translated, it gives CASSFPTGRSSGNTIYF.

The chain is built from TRBV30 and TRBJ2-3; maybe TRBD1 (5 bases). V was shortened by 7 bases and J by 0 bases, with 17 bases between the two germline ends. CDR1 is GTSNPN and CDR2 is SVGIG in the germline V gene (reference sequence). CDR3 length: 15 amino acids. CDR3 in amino acids: CAYTNRQTSTDTQYF. DNA of the CDR3: TGTGCCTACACAAATAGACAGACCAGCACAGATACGCAGTATTTT.

The CDR3 bases are TGTGCCAGCAGTGGCCGGGACTTCCTAGTCACAGATACGCAGTATTTT. This encodes CASSGRDFLVTDTQYF. The genes are TRBV2 and TRBJ2-3, with D possibly TRBD2 on 6 matching bases. Trimming removed 4 bases from V and 2 bases from J, with 16 bases in between. The length of the CDR3 is 16 residues. The germline CDR1 and CDR2 sequences are SNHLY and FYNNEI.

As for this clone: Additional DNA sequences in this sample encode the identical CDR3. J is TRBJ1-5 and V is TRBV28, with D hard to call. Germline V gives CDR1 MDHEN, CDR2 SYDVKM. With 1 base removed from V and 1 base from J, the gap between germline ends came to 2 bases. The CDR3 contains 13 residues. In nucleotides, the CDR3 is TGTGCCAGCAGTTTATTAAGCAATCAGCCCCAGCATTTT. It codes for CASSLLSNQPQHF.

The chain links TRBV6-5 to TRBJ2-5, with 9 nucleotides matching TRBD1. Per germline, CDR1 MNHEY and CDR2 SVGAGI. The CDR3 runs to 15 residues. Losses at the gene ends were 5 bases for V and 4 bases for J; bases not matched to a gene: 8. The CDR3 region is CASSPEQGAGETQYF. CDR3 nucleotides: TGTGCCAGCAGTCCTGAACAGGGGGCGGGAGAGACCCAGTACTTC.

The V call is TRBV7-8, the J call TRBJ1-1; D uncertain. This CDR3 comprises 13 residues. CDR1 is SGHVS, CDR2 FQNEAQ, per germline. Deletions cut 0 bases from V and 7 bases from J, with 9 bases between. CDR3 nucleotide sequence: TGTGCCAGCAGCTTAGCCGCCGGAATTGAAGCTTTCTTT. Residues: CASSLAAGIEAFF.

This clone was observed once. The V call is TRBV27, the J call TRBJ1-4, with a tentative D call TRBD1 (5 bases). Germline values: CDR1 MNHEY, CDR2 SMNVEV (reference sequence). V gave up 5 bases and J gave up 8 bases, with 24 bases separating them. The CDR3 has 17 residues. DNA of the CDR3: TGTGCCAGCAGTCTCCCGCCCATATTACCTTGGGGCGAAAAACTGTTTTTT. Translated, it gives CASSLPPILPWGEKLFF.

About this clone: Other DNA sequences of this sample code for an identical CDR3. The rearrangement links TRBV6-5 to TRBJ1-2; 9 bases match TRBD1. CDR1 and CDR2 from the germline V gene are MNHEY and SVGAGI. Trimming cost V 0 bases and J 4 bases; bases outside gene matches: 3. This CDR3 spans 15 amino acids. The CDR3 loop is CASSYSGTGPYGYTF. The CDR3, as DNA: TGTGCCAGCAGTTACTCTGGGACAGGGCCCTATGGCTACACCTTC.

The chain recombines TRBV5-6 with TRBJ2-7, with D tentatively TRBD1 or TRBD2 (6 bases each). Germline CDR1 is SGHDT and CDR2 is YYEEEE. This CDR3 comprises 19 residues. Trimming pared 2 bases from V and 2 bases from J, leaving 26 bases between. This CDR3 reads CASSLSGRWGTGDTYEQYF. The DNA of the CDR3 is TGTGCCAGCAGCTTATCGGGACGCTGGGGGACGGGGGACACCTACGAGCAGTACTTC.